Listed below are T cell receptor beta chains from one sample, sequenced in a study of T cell repertoires in cytomegalovirus infection. Antigens for these TCRs are unknown. From the reads, TCRdb called clonotypes with MiXCR, one entry per CDR3 protein. The table includes some 920,000 distinct CDR3 sequences, around 31% detected once. Source: cultured CD8+ T cells from PBMCs, taken from culture after CMV antigen stimulation. The receptor set was obtained from a human donor in good health (CMV status not recorded). Some clones in this sample may be carry-over from other donors' samples. Each CDR3 is given with its conserved first and last residue. The D gene is left open where the match is weak. Only part of the rows carry a size: once, few, many, or a class if the clone is expanded.

V gene	D gene	J gene	clone size	CDR3 length	CDR3 protein	CDR3 DNA
TRBV7-9	TRBD1	TRBJ1-5	many	18	CASSLALGDRASNQPQHF	TGTGCCAGCAGCTTAGCACTGGGGGACAGAGCTAGCAATCAGCCCCAGCATTTT
TRBV11-3	TRBD1	TRBJ2-1	few	15	CASSPRQGRRNEQFF	TGTGCCAGCAGCCCCCGACAGGGACGGAGGAATGAGCAGTTCTTC
TRBV19	-	TRBJ1-5	-	15	CASSITGADNQPQHF	TGTGCCAGTAGTATCACGGGGGCCGACAATCAGCCCCAGCATTTT
TRBV5-1	TRBD1	TRBJ2-7	-	12	CASTRTGAEQYF	TGCGCCAGCACCCGAACAGGGGCCGAGCAGTACTTC
TRBV6-8	TRBD1	TRBJ2-1	-	14	CASSLLDRVNEQFF	TGTGCCAGCAGTTTATTAGACAGGGTCAATGAGCAGTTCTTC
TRBV27	-	TRBJ1-2	-	14	CASTFGGLKNGYTF	TGTGCCAGCACTTTTGGGGGGCTTAAAAATGGCTACACCTTC
TRBV4-2	-	TRBJ2-2	many	17	CASSQRRRGQNTGELFF	TGTGCCAGCAGCCAAAGAAGGAGGGGGCAAAACACCGGGGAGCTGTTTTTT
TRBV29-1	-	TRBJ2-3	-	11	CSVEITDTQYF	TGCAGCGTTGAAATAACAGATACGCAGTATTTT
TRBV28	TRBD1	TRBJ2-5	few	14	CASTQGAHSETQYF	TGTGCCAGCACCCAGGGGGCACATTCGGAGACCCAGTACTTC
TRBV7-9	-	TRBJ1-1	few	14	CASSFIASGTEAFF	TGTGCCAGCAGCTTCATTGCGTCGGGCACTGAAGCTTTCTTT
TRBV7-9	-	TRBJ1-2	many	16	CASSRALTETNYGYTF	TGTGCCAGCAGCCGCGCCTTGACAGAAACTAACTATGGCTACACCTTC
TRBV2	-	TRBJ1-5	-	15	CASSEASYSNQPQHF	TGTGCCAGCAGTGAAGCCTCCTATAGCAATCAGCCCCAGCATTTT
TRBV7-9	TRBD1	TRBJ1-5	-	17	CASSLETGIASNQPQHF	TGTGCCAGCAGCTTAGAGACAGGGATCGCAAGCAATCAGCCCCAGCATTTT
TRBV9	-	TRBJ2-3	-	16	CASSVEAGLHTDTQYF	TGTGCCAGCAGCGTAGAGGCGGGGTTACACACAGATACGCAGTATTTT
TRBV6-2/TRBV6-3	TRBD2	TRBJ2-3	-	19	CASSSIARGGRWSTDTQYF	TGTGCCAGCAGTTCAATTGCGCGGGGGGGCCGTTGGAGCACAGATACGCAGTATTTT
TRBV10-2	-	TRBJ1-3	-	15	CASLGAGASGNTIYF	TGCGCCAGCTTAGGGGCAGGGGCTTCTGGAAACACCATATATTTT
TRBV7-8	-	TRBJ1-1	many	17	CASSLPYTGPVNTEAFF	TGTGCCAGCAGCTTACCCTACACGGGGCCGGTGAACACTGAAGCTTTCTTT
TRBV6-1	-	TRBJ1-3	-	14	CASSDWSSGNTIYF	TGTGCCAGCAGCGACTGGAGCTCTGGAAACACCATATATTTT
TRBV4-1	-	TRBJ2-3	-	17	CASSQEGSGESTDTQFF	TGCGCCAGCAGCCAAGAAGGGTCGGGGGAGAGCACAGATACGCAGTTTTTT
TRBV12-3/TRBV12-4	-	TRBJ1-5	few	18	CASSFETGAKRSNQPQHF	TGTGCCAGCAGTTTTGAGACGGGGGCTAAGAGGAGCAATCAGCCCCAGCATTTT
TRBV4-1	-	TRBJ1-5	few	14	CASSPNWAVQPQHF	TGCGCCAGCAGCCCGAACTGGGCGGTTCAGCCCCAGCATTTT
TRBV5-6	-	TRBJ1-6	few	13	CASSARTPEPLHF	TGTGCCAGCAGCGCCAGGACACCTGAGCCCCTCCACTTT
TRBV12-3/TRBV12-4	-	TRBJ2-5	-	13	CASRRDRAETQYF	TGTGCCAGCAGAAGGGACCGAGCGGAGACCCAGTACTTC
TRBV6-1	-	TRBJ1-1	many	13	CASSALLNTEAFF	TGTGCCAGCAGCGCCCTTTTGAACACTGAAGCTTTCTTT
TRBV27	-	TRBJ1-4	once	18	CASSLHREKSLSLRKLFF	TGTGCCAGCAGTCTTCACAGGGAAAAGAGCCTGAGCTTGAGAAAACTGTTTTTT
TRBV12-3/TRBV12-4	TRBD2	TRBJ2-1	-	14	CASYLGTNPNEQFF	TGTGCCAGCTACCTTGGGACTAACCCCAATGAGCAGTTCTTC
TRBV6-6	-	TRBJ2-7	-	16	CASSYSVTENSYEQYF	TGTGCCAGCAGTTACTCCGTGACAGAAAACTCCTACGAGCAGTACTTC
TRBV20-1	TRBD2	TRBJ2-3	-	16	CSARTWQRGATDTQYF	TGCAGTGCTCGTACGTGGCAGCGGGGGGCCACAGATACGCAGTATTTT
TRBV28	-	TRBJ1-4	few	11	CASGHNEKLFF	TGTGCCAGCGGACATAATGAAAAACTGTTTTTT
TRBV12-3/TRBV12-4	TRBD1	TRBJ2-3	-	15	CASSLKKGATDTQYF	TGTGCCAGCAGTTTAAAGAAGGGGGCCACAGATACGCAGTATTTT
TRBV19	-	TRBJ1-1	-	15	CASSIGGTMNTEAFF	TGTGCCAGTAGCATAGGGGGGACGATGAACACTGAAGCTTTCTTT
TRBV7-6	-	TRBJ2-5	few	11	CALGRGGTQYF	TGTGCCCTAGGCAGAGGAGGGACCCAGTACTTC
TRBV29-1	-	TRBJ1-1	few	11	CSVAGVTEAFF	TGCAGCGTTGCTGGGGTGACTGAAGCTTTCTTT
TRBV13	-	TRBJ1-2	few	13	CASSSERSYGYTF	TGTGCCAGCAGCTCAGAAAGGAGCTATGGCTACACCTTC
TRBV9	-	TRBJ2-1	few	13	CASSLRSGHEQFF	TGTGCCAGCAGCCTACGAAGTGGCCATGAGCAGTTCTTC
TRBV7-6	-	TRBJ2-4	few	16	CASSSLASWDKNIQYF	TGTGCCAGCAGCTCTTTAGCGTCCTGGGACAAAAACATTCAGTACTTC
TRBV7-6	-	TRBJ1-1	-	16	CASSLYPTRANTEAFF	TGTGCCAGCAGCCTATATCCGACCAGGGCGAACACTGAAGCTTTCTTT
TRBV19	TRBD1	TRBJ1-2	-	14	CASSIRTGLDGYTF	TGTGCCAGTAGTATACGGACAGGGCTGGATGGCTACACCTTC
TRBV6-1	TRBD1	TRBJ2-7	few	14	CASSTDGTANEQYF	TGTGCCAGCAGTACGGACGGGACAGCAAACGAGCAGTACTTC
TRBV7-6	TRBD1	TRBJ2-7	many	17	CASSLVALPDRDYEQYF	TGTGCCAGCAGCTTAGTGGCCCTACCCGACAGGGACTACGAGCAGTACTTC
TRBV4-1	TRBD1	TRBJ1-6	-	17	CASSPRTGGEGNSPLHF	TGCGCCAGCAGCCCCCGGACAGGGGGCGAAGGGAATTCACCCCTCCACTTT
TRBV28	TRBD2	TRBJ2-3	few	16	CASSLWTSGGKDTQYF	TGTGCCAGCAGTCTATGGACTAGCGGGGGCAAAGATACGCAGTATTTT
TRBV5-1	-	TRBJ1-2	few	16	CASSLTELGNSYGYTF	TGCGCCAGCAGCCTAACCGAATTGGGAAACTCGTATGGCTACACCTTC
TRBV27	-	TRBJ2-3	-	13	CACGIPTTDTQYF	TGTGCCTGCGGGATTCCCACCACAGATACGCAGTATTTT
TRBV27	-	TRBJ1-1	few	16	CASSLSVRAPGTEAFF	TGTGCCAGCAGTTTAAGTGTTAGGGCCCCGGGCACTGAAGCTTTCTTT
TRBV7-6	-	TRBJ2-2	few	15	CASSDRQMNTGELFF	TGTGCCAGCAGTGACCGACAGATGAACACCGGGGAGCTGTTTTTT
TRBV6-6	-	TRBJ2-3	few	17	CASSYPQAAGSTDTQYF	TGTGCCAGCAGTTACCCACAGGCTGCGGGAAGCACAGATACGCAGTATTTT
TRBV6-1	-	TRBJ1-1	few	14	CASSVLGWGTEAFF	TGTGCCAGCAGTGTCCTCGGTTGGGGAACTGAAGCTTTCTTT
TRBV2	TRBD1	TRBJ2-5	-	16	CASSDTTLTGGETQYF	TGTGCCAGCAGTGATACCACCCTGACAGGGGGCGAGACCCAGTACTTC
TRBV6-5	-	TRBJ2-3	-	15	CANSYSGLIPDTQYF	TGTGCCAACAGTTACTCGGGTCTAATCCCAGATACGCAGTATTTT
TRBV9	-	TRBJ1-1	-	15	CASSGSAGKYTEAFF	TGTGCCAGCAGCGGTAGTGCAGGGAAATACACTGAAGCTTTCTTT
TRBV11-3	-	TRBJ2-3	-	14	CASSPPDLPHTQYF	TGTGCCAGCAGCCCTCCCGACCTACCCCATACGCAGTATTTT
TRBV11-2	-	TRBJ2-3	-	18	CASSLVRVGPGGTDTQYF	TGTGCCAGCAGCTTAGTACGGGTCGGGCCCGGTGGGACAGATACGCAGTATTTT
TRBV7-2	-	TRBJ1-2	many	11	CATINRAGYTF	TGTGCCACTATAAACAGGGCGGGCTACACCTTC
TRBV27	TRBD1	TRBJ2-2	-	14	CASSHGTGVGELFF	TGTGCCAGCAGTCACGGGACAGGGGTCGGGGAGCTGTTTTTT
TRBV14	-	TRBJ2-1	few	14	CASSQAAQYNEQFF	TGTGCCAGCAGCCAAGCGGCACAGTACAATGAGCAGTTCTTC
TRBV19	-	TRBJ2-2	many	11	CASSVTGELFF	TGTGCCAGCAGCGTTACCGGGGAGCTGTTTTTT
TRBV12-3/TRBV12-4	-	TRBJ2-1	few	14	CASSLANRDNEQFF	TGTGCCAGCAGTTTAGCTAACAGGGATAATGAGCAGTTCTTC